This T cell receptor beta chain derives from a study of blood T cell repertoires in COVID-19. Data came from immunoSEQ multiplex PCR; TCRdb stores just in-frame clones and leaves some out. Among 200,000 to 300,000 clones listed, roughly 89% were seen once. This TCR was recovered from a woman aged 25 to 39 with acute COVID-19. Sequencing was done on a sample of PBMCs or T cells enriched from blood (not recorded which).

The chain's CDR3 is CSRRSNYGYTF. Here the CDR3 DNA reads TGCAGCCGGAGGAGCAACTATGGCTACACCTTC. V and J are TRBV20-1 and TRBJ1-2; D gene ambiguous. The germline V gene has CDR1 DFQATT and CDR2 SNEGSKA (reference sequence). This CDR3 contains 11 residues.